This T cell receptor (beta chain) was sequenced during a study of T cells in Graves' hyperthyroidism and ophthalmopathy. General study results and limits: A model of 13 V-J pairs discriminated ophthalmopathy from stable hyperthyroidism. Peripheral blood also featured most of the thyroid clonotypes expanded above 0.001.

Using RNA transcripts as the source, TCR beta CDR3 regions were amplified. Using the HTBI primer set, a first-round RT-PCR was run on the TCR CDR3. MiXCR, applied by TCRdb to the multiplex PCR reads, yields one record per CDR3 protein. In the table there are hundreds of thousands of distinct CDR3 sequences, approximately 19% of which are singletons. This clonotype was picked up many times. Antigen specificity is unknown. This TCR was recovered from a woman aged 18-29 years with Graves' hyperthyroidism. The sample was blood.

The CDR3 nucleotides read TGTGCCAGCTCTCCCACCCCTCGGACATCTAACTATGGCTACACCTTC. It is translated as CASSPTPRTSNYGYTF. The chain joins TRBV18 to TRBJ1-2, with D tentatively TRBD1 (5 bases). CDR1 is KGHSH, CDR2 LQKENI, per germline. Trimming took off 6 bases at V and 0 bases at J, with 17 bases between the two ends. CDR3 size: 16 residues.